Detailed here is one T cell receptor (beta chain). Its target is not known. This PCR relied on a set of 60 Vbeta primers and 13 Jbeta primers. Clones were sequenced by immunoSEQ multiplex PCR, and TCRdb holds only the in-frame ones, with some missing. The table includes tens of thousands of clones, about 78% detected once. The sample comes from a study of cytomegalovirus exposure and HLA in healthy donors. General study results and limits: No immune exposure information besides CMV serostatus was available.

Trimming shortened V by 8 bases and J by 6 bases, and 17 bases separated the two germline ends. CDR1 is SNHLY, CDR2 FYNNEI, per germline. This CDR3 is 15 amino acids long. This receptor was taken from a woman aged 40 to 50 in good health and CMV-seropositive. The sequenced material came from PBMCs. V is TRBV2 and J is TRBJ1-6, with unresolved D. The CDR3 reads CASGSGKVGNSPLHF. CDR3 sequence (DNA): TGTGCCAGCGGGTCGGGGAAGGTGGGTAATTCACCCCTCCACTTT.